In its sample, the clone carrying this TCR beta chain was seen many times. The source of the sample is a study of identical twins' blood T cells. TCRdb itself ran the 5' RACE reads through MiXCR, one entry per CDR3 protein. The sample lists 300,000 to 400,000 distinct CDR3 sequences; roughly 30% were seen once. The sequence was obtained from a woman aged 18 to 50 in good health. The material sequenced was PBMCs.

The CDR3 loop reads CASSPDRVSEAFF. CDR3 bases: TGCGCCAGCAGCCCGGACAGGGTTTCTGAAGCTTTCTTT. The chain couples TRBV5-1 to TRBJ1-1; 8 bases match TRBD1. Germline V gene sequence: CDR1 SGHRS, CDR2 YFSETQ. V lost 4 bases, J lost 6 bases, and 5 bases stayed unmatched. This CDR3 is 13 amino acids long.